This T cell receptor beta chain is drawn from a study of blood T cell repertoires in COVID-19 (dated by TCRdb to 2018 to 2021). Concerning the study at large: Samples covering the acute and convalescent phases of COVID-19 were provided by collaborators in the United States, Italy and Spain. The material from the prospective study consisted of cDNA or gDNA derived from T cells, B-cell-depleted T cells, or PBMCs. Subjects who had been exposed to COVID-19, were actively infected with it, or had recovered from it provided the deeply sampled blood TCRbeta repertoires that made up the dataset. The repertoires were released in a freely available public database intended as a resource for research on the immune response to SARS-CoV-2. Samples came from the ongoing ImmuneRACE study (first 160 participants) plus 1,254 subjects from 6 global collaborators. Sample metadata almost always included a de-identified subject ID, COVID-19 status, age in years and sex. Where available, HLA class I and class II types were taken from metadata supplied by the sample provider and were not determined by assay-based typing. Results the study describes overall, beyond this receptor: The amount of clinical and demographic metadata varied by source and participant and was provided uncurated.

Clipping removes 4 bases from V and 7 bases from J, with 9 as the unmatched junction base count. From the cysteine up to the phenylalanine, the CDR3 has a length of 15 residues. The read is trimmed to its CDR3 DNA, 45 bases read in frame from base 1. The germline V gene supplies CDR1 SGHAT and CDR2 FQNNGV. Each collaborating institution followed its own protocols to collect whole blood in K2EDTA tubes. For TCRbeta analysis, collaborators shipped samples as frozen whole blood, isolated PBMCs, or DNA extracted from either of those sample types. As for this clone: Its antigen has not been determined. No base quality information exists; no much larger clone differs at one position.

The immunoSEQ Assay, a bias-controlled multiplex PCR, was used to amplify TCRbeta CDR3 regions from genomic DNA. The authors' pipeline ran thus. The number of nucleated cells in each sample was estimated by amplification of reference gene primers within the assay. Sequence reads were collapsed and filtered to measure the absolute abundance of every unique TCRbeta CDR3 rearrangement. For each sample, productive Simpson clonality was calculated by taking the square root of Simpson's diversity index across productive rearrangements. Not all clones reach the TCRdb copy of this immuneACCESS table, which keeps in-frame sequences only. Checked studies attribute under half of the gap to unresolved V genes and leave the rest unexplained. That table supplies the V and J calls and clone size; D and trimming were determined from the DNA. The sample table shows around 450,000 clones, and around nine tenths are seen once. The top ten clonotypes cover approximately 4.3% of the sample.

Sequences were obtained from peripheral blood. The chain is assembled from TRBV11-2 and TRBJ2-3; 9 nucleotides in the junction match TRBD2. The clonotype was recovered from a woman aged 25 to 39 with acute or convalescent COVID-19. DNA sequence: TGTGCCAGCAGCTCAGCGGGGGGACAAACGAATACGCAGTATTTT. The resulting protein is CASSSAGGQTNTQYF.